This T cell receptor beta chain was captured in a study of CD8 T cells in Susac syndrome. An amount of RNA that ranged from 0.5 to 1 ug was reverse transcribed with random hexamers. TCRdb redid the calling of the immunoSEQ multiplex PCR reads with MiXCR, one entry per CDR3 protein. Among 45,000 or so distinct CDR3 sequences listed, over 85% were seen once. Germline trimming cut 6 bases from V and 0 bases from J; bases unmatched to any gene: 2. The CDR3 extends over 15 amino acids. CDR1 SNHLY and CDR2 FYNNEI come from the germline V gene. Sequencing of TCR beta was undertaken in CD8+ and CD4+ T cells derived from blood.

The sequenced sample consisted of CD8+ T cells from PBMCs. V gene TRBV2 combines with J gene TRBJ1-4, with TRBD1 identical over 9 bases. This clonotype originated in a human donor in good health. This chain's CDR3 is CASRGQGATNEKLFF. The CDR3 bases are TGTGCCAGCAGGGGACAGGGCGCAACTAATGAAAAACTGTTTTTT.